A selection of T cell receptor beta chains follows, all from one sample in a study of cytomegalovirus exposure and HLA in healthy donors. The repertoire was sequenced with immunoSEQ multiplex PCR; TCRdb's copy has only in-frame clones and lacks some. The data show about 180,000 clones, roughly 79% seen once. Sequenced material: PBMCs. The receptors were gathered from a woman younger than 35 in good health and CMV-seropositive. Both conserved end residues are part of each CDR3. The D gene is left open where the match is weak. Rows may omit the clone size; those that give it use once, few, many or a size class.

TGTGCCAGCAGTTACGGAGGGGTGGGTCACGGGGAGCTGTTTTTT	CASSYGGVGHGELFF	TRBV6-5	-	-	TRBJ2-2	15
TGCAGCGTGAGCAGAGGGCAGGGGACCGGGGAGCTGTTTTTT	CSVSRGQGTGELFF	TRBV29-1	-	-	TRBJ2-2	14
TGTGCCAGCGGGTGGACAGGAAATGAAAAACTGTTTTTT	CASGWTGNEKLFF	TRBV2	TRBD1	-	TRBJ1-4	13
TGTGCCAGCAGCAAGAATAGGTACAGGTCCTTCTATGGCTACACCTTC	CASSKNRYRSFYGYTF	TRBV21-1	-	-	TRBJ1-2	16
TGTGCCGGAAGGGACAGAGACAATGAGCAGTTCTTC	CAGRDRDNEQFF	TRBV2	TRBD1	-	TRBJ2-1	12
TGCGCCAGCAGCTTGGCGACAGGGGGCGGTGAGACCCAGTACTTC	CASSLATGGGETQYF	TRBV5-1	TRBD1	-	TRBJ2-5	15
TGTGCCAGCAGGCGGGACCCTGGGAGCAATCAGCCCCAGCATTTT	CASRRDPGSNQPQHF	TRBV5-6	-	-	TRBJ1-5	15
TGTGCCAGCAGCCAAGCTACGGAACAGGATGAAGCTTTCTTT	CASSQATEQDEAFF	TRBV4-2	-	-	TRBJ1-1	14
TGTGCCAGCAGCCCTCGGGACAGGGGGCTGTCTGGGGCCAACGTCCTGACTTTC	CASSPRDRGLSGANVLTF	TRBV4-2	TRBD1	-	TRBJ2-6	18
TGTGCCAGCAGTTTTCCGACAGTTTATAGCAATCAGCCCCAGCATTTT	CASSFPTVYSNQPQHF	TRBV6-6	-	-	TRBJ1-5	16
TGCGCCAGCAGCAAGAAGGGGGACAGGGAGGCGGATACGTACTTC	CASSKKGDREADTYF	TRBV5-1	TRBD1	-	TRBJ2-7	15
TGTGCCATAACCGGAGCGGGGCATTTCTACGAGCAGTACTTC	CAITGAGHFYEQYF	TRBV28	TRBD2	once	TRBJ2-7	14
TGTGCCAGCAGTGAAGGTGACAGCCTCTCCTACGAGCAGTACTTC	CASSEGDSLSYEQYF	TRBV2	-	-	TRBJ2-7	15
TGTGCCAGCAGCGAAAAGACGGAGGGCAATGAGCAGTTCTTC	CASSEKTEGNEQFF	TRBV2	-	-	TRBJ2-1	14
TGTGCCAGCAGCGCTGGGACAGATTCACCCCTCCACTTT	CASSAGTDSPLHF	TRBV9	TRBD1	-	TRBJ1-6	13
TGTGCCAGCAGAGGACAAGCGAACACCGGGGAGCTGTTTTTT	CASRGQANTGELFF	TRBV2	-	-	TRBJ2-2	14
TGTGCCAGCAGTGGGACCGGACAGGTAGCTTTCTTT	CASSGTGQVAFF	TRBV25-1	TRBD1	-	TRBJ1-1	12
TGTGCCAGCTCACCGGGACAGCCGCCCGTCAATGAGCAGTTCTTC	CASSPGQPPVNEQFF	TRBV18	TRBD1	-	TRBJ2-1	15
TGTGCCAGCAGTGGGCCAGGAACTAATGAAAAACTGTTTTTT	CASSGPGTNEKLFF	TRBV6-1	-	-	TRBJ1-4	14
TGTGCCAGAACACCTCAGGGACAGGCCTTCTCTGGGGCCAACGTCCTGACTTTC	CARTPQGQAFSGANVLTF	TRBV5-3	TRBD1	-	TRBJ2-6	18
TGTGCCAGCAGCTTAAGGGAGTGGGGCTACACCTTC	CASSLREWGYTF	TRBV7-2	-	-	TRBJ1-2	12
TGTGCCAGCACCGTAATACAAGACACCGGGGAGCTGTTTTTT	CASTVIQDTGELFF	TRBV21-1	-	-	TRBJ2-2	14
TGCGCCAGCAGTGACGGACAGGAAAATCAGCCCCAGCATTTT	CASSDGQENQPQHF	TRBV10-2	TRBD1	few	TRBJ1-5	14
TGTGCCGATGACGGGGGAACTAGCACAGATACGCAGTATTTT	CADDGGTSTDTQYF	TRBV7-9	-	-	TRBJ2-3	14
TGTGCCAGCAGGGCGGCGGTCGGCTCTGAAGCTTTCTTT	CASRAAVGSEAFF	TRBV6-1	-	-	TRBJ1-1	13
TGCGCCAGCAGCCAAATAACAGGTTCTATGAACACTGAAGCTTTCTTT	CASSQITGSMNTEAFF	TRBV4-3	-	-	TRBJ1-1	16
TGTGCCAGCAGTGCTCAGGGCTACGAGCAGTACTTC	CASSAQGYEQYF	TRBV2	-	-	TRBJ2-7	12
TGTGCCAGCAGACAGGGGGCCTACGAGCAGTACTTC	CASRQGAYEQYF	TRBV28	TRBD1	-	TRBJ2-7	12
TGTGCCAGCACGGCAGGGAAAGATGAAAAACTGTTTTTT	CASTAGKDEKLFF	TRBV2	-	-	TRBJ1-4	13
TGTGCCAGCAGTGGGTGGAACAGGGGCTCCTACGAGCAGTACTTC	CASSGWNRGSYEQYF	TRBV6-1	TRBD1	-	TRBJ2-7	15
TGTGCCAGCAGTCTGGGACAGGGGCCTGTGAAGCAGTACTTC	CASSLGQGPVKQYF	TRBV28	TRBD1	-	TRBJ2-7	14
TGTGCCAGTCGCCCGGGGAATGAAAAACTGTTTTTT	CASRPGNEKLFF	TRBV19	-	-	TRBJ1-4	12
TGTGCCAGCAGTCCATTGGACAGAGAATACACTGAAGCTTTCTTT	CASSPLDREYTEAFF	TRBV28	-	-	TRBJ1-1	15
TGCGCCAGCAGCCAAGACTACTCTCAAGAGACCCAGTACTTC	CASSQDYSQETQYF	TRBV4-3	-	once	TRBJ2-5	14
TGTGCCAGCCTCGACAGGGGGCGGGACGAGCAGTACTTC	CASLDRGRDEQYF	TRBV28	TRBD1	-	TRBJ2-7	13
TGTGCCAGCAGAAAGGGGGGGCTAACTGAAGCTTTCTTT	CASRKGGLTEAFF	TRBV2	-	-	TRBJ1-1	13
TGTGCCAGCAGCCTGGGGACTAGCGAGGAGACCCAGTACTTC	CASSLGTSEETQYF	TRBV5-4	TRBD2	-	TRBJ2-5	14
TGTGCCAGCAGCGATAGCGGTCCCGGGGAGCTGTTTTTT	CASSDSGPGELFF	TRBV11-2	-	-	TRBJ2-2	13
TGTGCCAGCAGCGTGGGGAGAGGGACTAGCCTCAATGAGCAGTTCTTC	CASSVGRGTSLNEQFF	TRBV28	TRBD2	-	TRBJ2-1	16
TGTGCCAGCAGTGTGTTGCGGGGCTGGGATACGCAGTATTTT	CASSVLRGWDTQYF	TRBV2	-	-	TRBJ2-3	14
TGTGCTAGTGGCCCGGGACTAGCCATCCAAGAGACCCAGTACTTC	CASGPGLAIQETQYF	TRBV12-5	TRBD2	-	TRBJ2-5	15
TGTGCCAGCAGCTTGGGGGGACAGGGAGTTGGCTACACCTTC	CASSLGGQGVGYTF	TRBV5-6	TRBD1	-	TRBJ1-2	14
TGCGCCAGCAACGCAAACAAGGTCGGCAGGGGTTCACCCCTCCACTTT	CASNANKVGRGSPLHF	TRBV23-1	-	-	TRBJ1-6	16
TGTGCCAGCTCACTACTTGACAGGGTGAATTCACCCCTCCACTTT	CASSLLDRVNSPLHF	TRBV18	TRBD1	-	TRBJ1-6	15
TGTGCCTGGAGTCCCTTGGGGGCGGGTGGCTACACCTTC	CAWSPLGAGGYTF	TRBV30	-	-	TRBJ1-2	13
TGTGCCAGCAGGAAGACCACAGGGGTCGCGTTTTATAATTCACCCCTCCACTTT	CASRKTTGVAFYNSPLHF	TRBV2	TRBD1	once	TRBJ1-6	18
TGTGCCAGCAGGGCAGAGAGGTCGGTTCGGGGCATTCAGTACTTC	CASRAERSVRGIQYF	TRBV11-1	-	-	TRBJ2-4	15
TGCAGCGTTGAAGACCAAGCGGGGGGTACGGATCGCCAAGAGACCCAGTACTTC	CSVEDQAGGTDRQETQYF	TRBV29-1	TRBD2	-	TRBJ2-5	18
TGTGCCAGCAGCGTAACTAGCGGGGCGGGAGAGACCCAGTACTTC	CASSVTSGAGETQYF	TRBV5-6	TRBD2	-	TRBJ2-5	15
TGTGCCAGCAGCTCCTCTACGGTCTCTGGAAACACCATATATTTT	CASSSSTVSGNTIYF	TRBV7-8	-	-	TRBJ1-3	15
TGTGCCAGCAGCCCTAGCGGTTTTTCGGATACGCAGTATTTT	CASSPSGFSDTQYF	TRBV27	TRBD2	-	TRBJ2-3	14
TGTGCCAGCAGAACTAGCGGGGGAACCGGTCGAATCACAGATACGCAGTATTTT	CASRTSGGTGRITDTQYF	TRBV28	TRBD2	-	TRBJ2-3	18
TGTGCCAGCAGCTCACAGACAGGGACCTATGGCTACACCTTC	CASSSQTGTYGYTF	TRBV7-2	TRBD1	-	TRBJ1-2	14